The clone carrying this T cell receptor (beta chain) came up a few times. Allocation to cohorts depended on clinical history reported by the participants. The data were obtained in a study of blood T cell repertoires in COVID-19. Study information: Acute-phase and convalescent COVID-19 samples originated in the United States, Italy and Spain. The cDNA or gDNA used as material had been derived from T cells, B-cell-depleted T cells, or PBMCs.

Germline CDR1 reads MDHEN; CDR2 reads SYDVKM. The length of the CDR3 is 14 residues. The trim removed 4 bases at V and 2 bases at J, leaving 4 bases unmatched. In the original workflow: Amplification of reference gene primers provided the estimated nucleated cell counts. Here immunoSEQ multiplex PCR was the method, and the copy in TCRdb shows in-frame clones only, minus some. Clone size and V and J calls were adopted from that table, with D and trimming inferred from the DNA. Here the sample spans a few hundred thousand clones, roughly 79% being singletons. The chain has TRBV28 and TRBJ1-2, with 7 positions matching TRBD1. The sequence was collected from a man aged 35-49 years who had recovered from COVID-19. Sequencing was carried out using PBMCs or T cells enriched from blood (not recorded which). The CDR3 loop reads CASSSGQQNYGYTF. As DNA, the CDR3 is TGTGCCAGCAGTTCGGGACAGCAGAACTATGGCTACACCTTC.